These 30 T cell receptor beta chains came from one sample sequenced in a study of cytomegalovirus exposure and HLA in healthy donors. Sequencing was performed with immunoSEQ multiplex PCR; in TCRdb, only in-frame clones are kept and a portion is missing. The sample contains 300,000 to 350,000 clones, approximately 86% of which appear only once. The sequencing sample was made of PBMCs. The source of these receptors is a man aged 30 to 45 in good health and CMV-seronegative.

The CDR3: CASSRQGGNEKLFF. The CDR3 DNA follows: TGTGCCAGCAGCCGACAGGGAGGTAATGAAAAACTGTTTTTT. This chain uses TRBV5-5 with TRBJ1-4, with 7 bases that match TRBD1. The CDR3 length is 14 residues. Germline trimming cut 4 bases from V and 4 bases from J; bases unmatched to any gene: 4. The germline CDR1 and CDR2 sequences are SGHKS and YYEKEE (reference sequence).

The chain links TRBV7-2 to TRBJ1-2; TRBD1 is a possible D gene (5 bases). CDR1 SGHTA and CDR2 FQGNSA come from the germline V gene. V dropped 5 bases and J dropped 4 bases, with 14 bases sitting between them. The CDR3 spans 14 residues. The chain's CDR3 is CASSPREGRYGYTF. CDR3 DNA sequence: TGTGCCAGCAGCCCCCGGGAGGGACGCTATGGCTACACCTTC.

The CDR3 sequence: CAISETGKNGELFF. The CDR3 bases are TGTGCCATCAGCGAGACAGGGAAGAACGGGGAGCTGTTTTTT. J is TRBJ2-2 and V is TRBV10-3, with 7 positions matching TRBD1. This CDR3 spans 14 amino acids. Per the germline V gene, CDR1 is ENHRY and CDR2 is SYGVKD. With 6 bases clipped from V and 7 bases from J, the junction kept 8 bases outside the gene matches.

This chain links TRBV30 with TRBJ2-7; possibly TRBD2 for D (6 bases). This CDR3 has 13 amino acids. V lost 2 bases, J lost 5 bases, and 13 bases lay in between. Looked up from germline, CDR1 is GTSNPN and CDR2 is SVGIG (reference sequence). Here the CDR3 reads CAWSRSSVDEQYF. The CDR3, as DNA: TGTGCCTGGAGTAGGTCTAGCGTAGACGAGCAGTACTTC.

The rearrangement joins TRBV5-6 to TRBJ1-2; possibly TRBD1 for D (5 bases). The CDR3 contains 14 residues. Germline assignment: CDR1 SGHDT and CDR2 YYEEEE. V dropped 1 base and J dropped 1 base, with 8 bases sitting between them. In DNA, the CDR3 is TGTGCCAGCAGCTTGTGGGGGGGTAACTATGGCTACACCTTC. Its translation is CASSLWGGNYGYTF.

A word on this clone: The sample contains more than one DNA sequence encoding this CDR3. The V call is TRBV4-1, the J call TRBJ1-3; no reliable D call. This CDR3 is built from 14 residues. Germline V gene sequence: CDR1 MGHRA, CDR2 YSYEKL. The V end lost 0 bases, the J end lost 0 bases, and 3 bases lay between the germline ends. In DNA, the CDR3 is TGCGCCAGCAGCCAAGATCTCTCTGGAAACACCATATATTTT. Protein product: CASSQDLSGNTIYF.

This clone was picked up a small number of times. The chain is built from TRBV29-1 and TRBJ1-1; no reliable D call. The CDR3 runs 8 residues. CDR1 and CDR2 from the germline V gene are SQVTM and ANQGSEA. Trimming took off 7 bases at V and 9 bases at J, with 6 bases between the two ends. CDR3 region: CSADKAFF. For the CDR3, the DNA is TGCAGCGCCGACAAAGCTTTCTTT.

J is TRBJ2-5 and V is TRBV5-1, with 12 bases that match TRBD2. With 0 bases clipped from V and 5 bases from J, the junction kept 5 bases outside the gene matches. Germline assignment: CDR1 SGHRS and CDR2 YFSETQ. This CDR3 comprises 16 residues. CDR3 nucleotide sequence: TGCGCCAGCAGCTTGGGACCTAGCGGGGGGGCCGAGACCCAGTACTTC. It encodes CASSLGPSGGAETQYF. The full variable domain, rest sourced from reference TRBV5-1 and TRBJ2-5, is KAGVTQTPRYLIKTRGQQVTLSCSPISGHRSVSWYQQTPGQGLQFLFEYFSETQRNKGNFPGRFSGRQFSNSRSEMNVSTLELGDSALYLCASSLGPSGGAETQYFGPGTRLLVL.

This sequence joins TRBV30 and TRBJ1-3; the D is unclear. The V gene lost 2 bases and the J gene lost 4 bases, with 15 bases spanning the gap. Germline V CDR1 and CDR2: GTSNPN, SVGIG (reference sequence). The CDR3 consists of 15 residues. The CDR3 sequence: CAWSRTGLAGNTIYF. In DNA form, the CDR3 reads TGTGCCTGGAGTCGTACCGGACTGGCCGGAAACACCATATATTTT.

The chain is built from TRBV2 and TRBJ1-2; 8 positions agree with TRBD1. Germline loops: CDR1 SNHLY, CDR2 FYNNEI. The length of the CDR3 is 14 residues. Trimming took 7 bases from V and 3 from J; bases not matched to a gene: 7. The CDR3 DNA is TGTGCCAGCACCAGGGGGCGCATTGACTATGGCTACACCTTC. Its protein product is CASTRGRIDYGYTF.

This sequence joins TRBV6-5 and TRBJ1-2; D might be TRBD1 (6 bases). V shed 5 bases and J shed 0 bases, with 13 bases lying between them. Germline assignment: CDR1 MNHEY and CDR2 SVGAGI. CDR3 size: 15 residues. CDR3 protein: CASSGPGGPNYGYTF. CDR3 sequence (DNA): TGTGCCAGCAGTGGACCGGGGGGGCCTAACTATGGCTACACCTTC.

V is TRBV4-1 and J is TRBJ2-6, with a weak D call TRBD2 (5 bases). The CDR3 totals 20 residues. Trimming stripped 3 bases from V and 0 bases from J, with 21 bases between. CDR1 is MGHRA, CDR2 YSYEKL, per germline. The chain's CDR3 is CASSQVPAGIPSSGANVLTF. The CDR3 DNA follows: TGCGCCAGCAGCCAGGTACCTGCCGGGATCCCATCCTCTGGGGCCAACGTCCTGACTTTC.

The chain has TRBV6-6 and TRBJ1-1; the D is unclear. The CDR3 runs 15 residues. The V end lost 4 bases, the J end lost 1 base, and 13 bases lay between the germline ends. Germline values: CDR1 MNHNY, CDR2 SVGAGI (reference sequence). The CDR3 DNA reads as TGTGCCAGCAGTTTCGCGGCCGTTCCGAACACTGAAGCTTTCTTT. It codes for CASSFAAVPNTEAFF.

The V and J genes are TRBV6-5 and TRBJ2-7; a possible D gene is TRBD2 (6 bases). The germline CDR1 and CDR2 sequences are MNHEY and SVGAGI. The CDR3 is 15 amino acids. Trimming shortened V by 6 bases and J by 3 bases, and 18 bases separated the two germline ends. CDR3 bases: TGTGCCAGCAGCCAACCGGGACTTAACTACTACGAGCAGTACTTC. This translates into CASSQPGLNYYEQYF.

This clone was observed a few times. The rearrangement links TRBV6-1 to TRBJ2-2; D is possibly TRBD1 (6 bases). The V end lost 8 bases, the J end lost 2 bases, and 15 bases lay between the germline ends. CDR3 length: 15 residues. From germline, CDR1 is MNHNS and CDR2 SASEGT. CDR3 sequence reads: CASCVGTYNTGELFF. The CDR3 DNA follows: TGTGCCAGCTGCGTTGGGACATATAACACCGGGGAGCTGTTTTTT.

This chain connects TRBV7-9 to TRBJ1-2; D ambiguous. The CDR3 extends over 16 amino acids. Germline CDR1 SEHNR, CDR2 FQNEAQ (reference sequence). Trimming took 1 base from V and 2 from J, leaving 14 bases between them. CDR3 amino acids: CASSLVGMEGNYGYTF. The CDR3 coding sequence is TGTGCCAGCAGCTTAGTCGGAATGGAGGGAAACTATGGCTACACCTTC.

The chain couples TRBV6-5 to TRBJ2-5; 7 bases line up with TRBD1. V lost 1 base and J lost 5; bases outside the gene matches: 10. Germline CDR1 MNHEY, CDR2 SVGAGI. The CDR3 spans 16 residues. In DNA form, the CDR3 reads TGTGCCAGCAGTTACTTTTGGGACAGTCCTGGGGAGACCCAGTACTTC. It specifies CASSYFWDSPGETQYF.

The chain uses TRBV18 and TRBJ1-6, with D perhaps matching TRBD1 (6 bases). Germline CDR1 reads KGHSH; CDR2 reads LQKENI. V lost 2 bases and J 7 bases, leaving 12 bases between the germline ends. This CDR3 region has 15 residues. As DNA, the CDR3 is TGTGCCAGCTCACCAGGCACAGGGACCAATTCACCCCTCCACTTT. This translates into CASSPGTGTNSPLHF. Filled out from reference TRBV18 and TRBJ1-6, the complete variable domain reads NAGVMQNPRHLVRRRGQEARLRCSPMKGHSHVYWYRQLPEEGLKFMVYLQKENIIDESGMPKERFSAEFPKEGPSILRIQQVVRGDSAAYFCASSPGTGTNSPLHFGNGTRLTVT.

This clone was seen only once. The chain carries TRBV14 and TRBJ1-5; D is ambiguous. Germline lookup yields CDR1 SGHDN and CDR2 FVKESK. CDR3 size: 13 residues. V was cut by 5 bases and J by 6 bases, with 11 bases left in between. CDR3 amino acids: CASSMQIGQPQHF. The CDR3 DNA follows: TGTGCCAGCAGCATGCAAATCGGTCAGCCCCAGCATTTT.

V gene TRBV19 combines with J gene TRBJ2-1; D not resolved. Germline V CDR1 and CDR2: LNHDA, SQIVND (reference sequence). V was clipped by 7 bases and J by 5 bases, with 12 bases between them. The CDR3 consists of 13 residues. The chain's CDR3 is CASTVGPNNEQFF. In DNA, the CDR3 is TGTGCCAGTACCGTTGGGCCCAACAATGAGCAGTTCTTC.

This chain uses TRBV11-2 with TRBJ2-2; 7 bases match TRBD2. Germline CDR1 and CDR2: SGHAT and FQNNGV. The V and J ends lost 2 bases and 2 bases, in that order; junction bases with no gene match: 8. The CDR3 covers 17 residues. The CDR3 is CASSLTRASGNTGELFF. Written as DNA, the CDR3 is TGTGCCAGCAGCTTAACCCGGGCTAGCGGCAACACCGGGGAGCTGTTTTTT.

V gene TRBV6-1 combines with J gene TRBJ1-2, with 7 bases aligning to TRBD1. Unmatched junction bases numbered 15, after V lost 3 bases and J lost 8 bases. CDR1 and CDR2 from the germline V gene are MNHNS and SASEGT. The CDR3 spans 16 residues. As DNA, the CDR3 is TGTGCCAGCAGTGATTATGGACTACAGGGGAGAAACGGCTACACCTTC. It yields the protein CASSDYGLQGRNGYTF.

The chain uses TRBV19 and TRBJ1-4, with D perhaps TRBD1 (5 bases). Looked up from germline, CDR1 is LNHDA and CDR2 is SQIVND (reference sequence). V lost 7 bases, J lost 0 bases, and 12 bases lay in between. The CDR3 totals 15 residues. CDR3 sequence reads: CASNYGGATNEKLFF. Here the CDR3 DNA reads TGTGCCAGTAACTACGGAGGGGCAACTAATGAAAAACTGTTTTTT. The full variable domain, in which reference TRBV19 and TRBJ1-4 provide the parts outside the CDR3, is DGGITQSPKYLFRKEGQNVTLSCEQNLNHDAMYWYRQDPGQGLRLIYYSQIVNDFQKGDIAEGYSVSREKKESFPLTVTSAQKNPTAFYLCASNYGGATNEKLFFGSGTQLSVL.

The chain combines TRBV30 with TRBJ2-3; a weak D match, TRBD1 (5 bases). The CDR3 runs 15 residues. The germline V gene has CDR1 GTSNPN and CDR2 SVGIG (reference sequence). V gave up 2 bases and J gave up 2 bases, with 14 bases separating them. For the CDR3, the DNA is TGTGCCTGGAGTATTTGGCAGGGCGACACAGATACGCAGTATTTT. Translating gives CAWSIWQGDTDTQYF.

The chain employs TRBV5-1 and TRBJ1-1; TRBD1 matches 7 bases. The CDR3 runs to 14 residues. Germline loops: CDR1 SGHRS, CDR2 YFSETQ. The ends lost 0 bases at V and 6 bases at J; junction bases unmatched: 5. CDR3 sequence reads: CASSLDLRGAEAFF. Written as DNA, the CDR3 is TGCGCCAGCAGCTTGGACCTCAGGGGGGCTGAAGCTTTCTTT.

This clone appeared a single time. The chain combines TRBV11-2 with TRBJ2-7; 8 bases agree with TRBD2. V lost 1 base, J lost 5 bases, and 10 bases stayed unmatched. Per the germline V gene, CDR1 is SGHAT and CDR2 is FQNNGV. CDR3 length: 16 amino acids. Here the CDR3 reads CASSLVGAGVRNEQYF. The CDR3 bases are TGTGCCAGCAGCTTAGTCGGAGCGGGGGTGAGAAACGAGCAGTACTTC.

The V call is TRBV6-5, the J call TRBJ2-7; TRBD1 agrees at 7 bases. This CDR3 contains 15 residues. Germline loops: CDR1 MNHEY, CDR2 SVGAGI. The ends lost 3 bases at V and 1 base at J; junction bases unmatched: 6. The CDR3 sequence: CASSYRQGWSYEQYF. The CDR3 DNA reads as TGTGCCAGCAGTTATAGACAGGGTTGGTCCTACGAGCAGTACTTC.

The count of this clone is one. This CDR3 is CASSYSSQGGGNTIYF. The DNA of the CDR3 is TGTGCCAGCAGTTACTCGAGCCAGGGGGGAGGAAACACCATATATTTT. The rearrangement links TRBV6-5 to TRBJ1-3; 7 bases match TRBD1. J gave up 4 bases and V 0 bases, and 6 bases lay outside the gene matches. CDR1 and CDR2 from the germline V gene are MNHEY and SVGAGI. The CDR3 is 16 residues long.

The J gene is TRBJ2-5, the V gene TRBV2; D might be TRBD2 (6 bases). CDR1 is SNHLY, CDR2 FYNNEI, per germline. V shed 8 bases and J shed 7 bases, with 11 bases lying between them. The CDR3 has 11 residues. The CDR3 here is CASLQGGTQYF. CDR3 nucleotides: TGTGCCAGCCTCCAGGGAGGGACCCAGTACTTC.

The chain joins TRBV13 to TRBJ2-2; 9 bases fit TRBD1. Germline V gene sequence: CDR1 PRHDT, CDR2 FYEKMQ (reference sequence). The CDR3 length is 16 residues. Unmatched junction bases numbered 4, after V lost 5 bases and J lost 0 bases. As DNA, the CDR3 is TGTGCCAGCAGCAGCGGGACAGGGACGAACACCGGGGAGCTGTTTTTT. Amino acid sequence: CASSSGTGTNTGELFF.